This T cell receptor beta chain was observed in a study of glioma-infiltrating T cells after dendritic cell vaccination. Study in general: Three intradermal dendritic cell vaccine injections were given every two weeks. General study points: Higher TCR clonality did not directly relate to longer survival.

The time point was: after dendritic cell vaccination, including at tumor progression/relapse. This CDR3 comprises 20 residues. For this clone: Its cognate antigen is unknown.

The primer mix had 60 V beta and 13 J beta primers. Sequencing used immunoSEQ multiplex PCR; TCRdb keeps in-frame clones, though not all of them. Counted here are around 90,000 clones, roughly four fifths occurring once; the ten biggest clones make up roughly 2.1%. The TCR was taken from a human donor with glioblastoma. This chain links TRBV12-2 with TRBJ1-6; TRBD1 is taken as the D call from the table, unchecked against the DNA. TRBV12-2 is recorded as a pseudogene. Material: blood, obtained after dendritic cell vaccination. The CDR3 loop is CASRLIPKHVLGAVGSPLHF. The DNA for the CDR3 is TGTGCAAGTCGCTTAATCCCTAAGCACGTGCTAGGGGCTGTAGGTTCACCCCTCCACTTT.